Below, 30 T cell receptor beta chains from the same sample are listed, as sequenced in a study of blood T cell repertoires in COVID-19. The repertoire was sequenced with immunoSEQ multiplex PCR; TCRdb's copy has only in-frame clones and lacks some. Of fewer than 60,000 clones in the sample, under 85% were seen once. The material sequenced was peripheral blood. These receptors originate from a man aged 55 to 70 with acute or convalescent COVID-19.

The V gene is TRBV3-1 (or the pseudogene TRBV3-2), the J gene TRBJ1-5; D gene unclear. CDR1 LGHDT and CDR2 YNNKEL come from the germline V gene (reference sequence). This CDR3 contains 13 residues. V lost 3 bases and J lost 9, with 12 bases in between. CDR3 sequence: CASSQLVAGPQHF. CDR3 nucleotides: TGTGCCAGCAGCCAGCTCGTTGCGGGGCCCCAGCATTTT.

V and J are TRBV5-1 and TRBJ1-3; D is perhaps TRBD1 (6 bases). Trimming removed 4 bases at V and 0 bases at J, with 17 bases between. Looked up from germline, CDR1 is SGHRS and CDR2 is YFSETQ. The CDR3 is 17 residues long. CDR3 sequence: CASSPSTRGSSGNTIYF. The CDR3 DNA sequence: TGCGCCAGCAGCCCCTCCACTAGGGGGAGCTCTGGAAACACCATATATTTT.

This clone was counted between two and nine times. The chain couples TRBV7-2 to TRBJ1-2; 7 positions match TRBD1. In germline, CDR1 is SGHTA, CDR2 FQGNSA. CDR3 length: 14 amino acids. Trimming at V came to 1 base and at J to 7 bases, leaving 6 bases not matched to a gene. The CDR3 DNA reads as TGTGCCAGCAGCTTAGTTGCAGGGGGTGGTGGCTACACCTTC. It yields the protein CASSLVAGGGGYTF. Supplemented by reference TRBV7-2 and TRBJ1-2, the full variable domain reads GAGVSQSPSNKVTEKGKDVELRCDPISGHTALYWYRQSLGQGLEFLIYFQGNSAPDKSGLPSDRFSAERTGGSVSTLTIQRTQQEDSAVYLCASSLVAGGGGYTFGSGTRLTVV.

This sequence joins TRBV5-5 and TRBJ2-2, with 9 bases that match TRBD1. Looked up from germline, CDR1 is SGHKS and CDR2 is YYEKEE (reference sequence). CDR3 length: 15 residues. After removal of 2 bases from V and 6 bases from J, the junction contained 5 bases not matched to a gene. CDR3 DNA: TGTGCCAGCAGCTTTGGGGACAGGGAGGCCGGGGAGCTGTTTTTT. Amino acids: CASSFGDREAGELFF.

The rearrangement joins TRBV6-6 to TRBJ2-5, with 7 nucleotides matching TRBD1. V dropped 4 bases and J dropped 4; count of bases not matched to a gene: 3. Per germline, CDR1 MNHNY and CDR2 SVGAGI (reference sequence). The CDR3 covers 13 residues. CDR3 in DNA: TGTGCCAGCAGTTCCAGACAGGGAGAGACCCAGTACTTC. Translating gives CASSSRQGETQYF.

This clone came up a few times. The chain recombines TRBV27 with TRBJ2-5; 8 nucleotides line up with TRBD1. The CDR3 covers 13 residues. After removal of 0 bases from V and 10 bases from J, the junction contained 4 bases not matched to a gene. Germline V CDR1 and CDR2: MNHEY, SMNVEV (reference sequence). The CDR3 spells CASSLSQGANQYF. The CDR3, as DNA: TGTGCCAGCAGTTTATCGCAGGGGGCGAACCAGTACTTC.

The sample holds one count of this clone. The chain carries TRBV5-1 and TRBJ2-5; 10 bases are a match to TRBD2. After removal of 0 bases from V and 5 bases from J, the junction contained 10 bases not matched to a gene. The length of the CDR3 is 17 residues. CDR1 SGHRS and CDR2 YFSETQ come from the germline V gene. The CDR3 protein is CASSLAGSGGAEETQYF. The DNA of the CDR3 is TGCGCCAGCAGCTTGGCCGGAAGCGGGGGGGCCGAGGAGACCCAGTACTTC. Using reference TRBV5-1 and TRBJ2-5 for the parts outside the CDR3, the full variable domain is KAGVTQTPRYLIKTRGQQVTLSCSPISGHRSVSWYQQTPGQGLQFLFEYFSETQRNKGNFPGRFSGRQFSNSRSEMNVSTLELGDSALYLCASSLAGSGGAEETQYFGPGTRLLVL.

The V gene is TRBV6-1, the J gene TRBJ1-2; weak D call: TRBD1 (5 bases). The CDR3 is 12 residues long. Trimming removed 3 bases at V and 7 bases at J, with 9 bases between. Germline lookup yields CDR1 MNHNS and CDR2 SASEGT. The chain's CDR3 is CASSEGGAGYTF. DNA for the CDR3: TGTGCCAGCAGTGAGGGGGGTGCTGGCTACACCTTC.

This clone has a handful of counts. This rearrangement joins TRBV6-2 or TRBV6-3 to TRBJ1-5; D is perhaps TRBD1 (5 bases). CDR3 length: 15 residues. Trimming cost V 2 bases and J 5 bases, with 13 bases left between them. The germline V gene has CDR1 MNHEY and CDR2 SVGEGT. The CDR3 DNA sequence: TGTGCCAGCAGTTACAAGGGAGGGGATCATCAGCCCCAGCATTTT. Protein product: CASSYKGGDHQPQHF.

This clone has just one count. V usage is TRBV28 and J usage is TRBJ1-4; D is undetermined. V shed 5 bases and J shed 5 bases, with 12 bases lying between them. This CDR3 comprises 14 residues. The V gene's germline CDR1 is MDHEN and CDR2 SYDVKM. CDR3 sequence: CASSPRQRNEKLFF. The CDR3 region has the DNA TGTGCCAGCAGTCCCCGCCAGAGGAATGAAAAACTGTTTTTT.

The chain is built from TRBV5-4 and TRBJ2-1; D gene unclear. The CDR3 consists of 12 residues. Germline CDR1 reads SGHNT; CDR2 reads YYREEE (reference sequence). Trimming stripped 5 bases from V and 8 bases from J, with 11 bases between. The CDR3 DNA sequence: TGTGCCAGCAGTCCAAACACAGATGAGCAGTTCTTC. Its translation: CASSPNTDEQFF.

The CDR3 sequence is CASSPGTGGDYGYTF. CDR3 DNA sequence: TGTGCCAGCTCACCGGGGACAGGGGGCGACTATGGCTACACCTTC. This chain links TRBV18 with TRBJ1-2; 12 bases line up with TRBD1. This CDR3 has 15 amino acids. Germline-derived CDR1 and CDR2 are KGHSH and LQKENI. Trimming removed 3 bases from V and 3 bases from J; junction bases left unmatched: 2. Together with reference TRBV18 and TRBJ1-2, the CDR3 gives the full variable domain: NAGVMQNPRHLVRRRGQEARLRCSPMKGHSHVYWYRQLPEEGLKFMVYLQKENIIDESGMPKERFSAEFPKEGPSILRIQQVVRGDSAAYFCASSPGTGGDYGYTFGSGTRLTVV.

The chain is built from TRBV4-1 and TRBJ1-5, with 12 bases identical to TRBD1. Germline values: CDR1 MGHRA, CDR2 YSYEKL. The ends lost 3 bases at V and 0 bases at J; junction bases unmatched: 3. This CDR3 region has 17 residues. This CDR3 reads CASSQGQGALSNQPQHF. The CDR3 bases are TGCGCCAGCAGCCAGGGACAGGGGGCTCTTAGCAATCAGCCCCAGCATTTT.

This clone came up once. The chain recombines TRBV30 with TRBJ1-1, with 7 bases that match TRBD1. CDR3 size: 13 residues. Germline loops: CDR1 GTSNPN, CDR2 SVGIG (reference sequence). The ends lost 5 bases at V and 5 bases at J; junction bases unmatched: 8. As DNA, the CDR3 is TGTGCCTGGGCCCGACAGGGAAATACTGAAGCTTTCTTT. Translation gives CAWARQGNTEAFF.

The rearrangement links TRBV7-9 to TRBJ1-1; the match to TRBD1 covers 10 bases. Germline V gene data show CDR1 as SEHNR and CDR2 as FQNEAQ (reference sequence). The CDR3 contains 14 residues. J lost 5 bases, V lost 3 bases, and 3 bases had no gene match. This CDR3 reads CASSLTGGGTEAFF. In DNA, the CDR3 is TGTGCCAGCAGCTTGACAGGGGGCGGAACTGAAGCTTTCTTT. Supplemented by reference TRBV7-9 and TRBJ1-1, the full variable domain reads DTGVSQNPRHKITKRGQNVTFRCDPISEHNRLYWYRQTLGQGPEFLTYFQNEAQLEKSRLLSDRFSAERPKGSFSTLEIQRTEQGDSAMYLCASSLTGGGTEAFFGQGTRLTVV.

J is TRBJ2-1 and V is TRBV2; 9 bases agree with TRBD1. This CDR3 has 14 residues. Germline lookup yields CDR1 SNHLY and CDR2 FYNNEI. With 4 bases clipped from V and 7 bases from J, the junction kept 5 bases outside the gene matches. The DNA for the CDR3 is TGTGCCAGCAGTGGGGACAGGGCGCAGAATGAGCAGTTCTTC. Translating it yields CASSGDRAQNEQFF. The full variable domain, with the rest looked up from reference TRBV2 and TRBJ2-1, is EPEVTQTPSHQVTQMGQEVILRCVPISNHLYFYWYRQILGQKVEFLVSFYNNEISEKSEIFDDQFSVERPDGSNFTLKIRSTKLEDSAMYFCASSGDRAQNEQFFGPGTRLTVL.

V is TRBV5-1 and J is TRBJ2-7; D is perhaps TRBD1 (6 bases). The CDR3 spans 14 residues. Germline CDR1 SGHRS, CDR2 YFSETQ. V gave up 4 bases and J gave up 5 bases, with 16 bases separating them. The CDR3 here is CASSPIQGAHEQYF. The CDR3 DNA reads TGCGCCAGCAGCCCGATACAGGGCGCCCACGAGCAGTACTTC.

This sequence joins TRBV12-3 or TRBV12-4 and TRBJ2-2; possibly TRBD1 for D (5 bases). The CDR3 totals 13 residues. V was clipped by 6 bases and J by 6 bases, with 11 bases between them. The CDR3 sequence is CASRFRQSGELFF. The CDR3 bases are TGTGCCAGCAGATTTCGACAGTCCGGGGAGCTGTTTTTT.

The CDR3 reads CAALPQDISGNTIYF. As DNA, the CDR3 is TGTGCCGCCCTCCCCCAGGACATTTCTGGAAACACCATATATTTT. The chain links TRBV30 to TRBJ1-3; possibly TRBD1 for D (5 bases). Germline assignment: CDR1 GTSNPN and CDR2 SVGIG (reference sequence). This CDR3 has 15 residues. With 8 bases removed from V and 1 base from J, the gap between germline ends came to 18 bases. The variable domain in full, with the rest retrieved from reference TRBV30 and TRBJ1-3, is SQTIHQWPATLVQPVGSPLSLECTVEGTSNPNLYWYRQAAGRGLQLLFYSVGIGQISSEVPQNLSASRPQDRQFILSSKKLLLSDSGFYLCAALPQDISGNTIYFGEGSWLTVV.

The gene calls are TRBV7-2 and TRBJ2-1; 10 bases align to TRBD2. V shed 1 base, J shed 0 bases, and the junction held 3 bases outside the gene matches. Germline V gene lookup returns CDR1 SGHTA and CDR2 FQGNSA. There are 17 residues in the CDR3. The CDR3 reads CASSLGAGGGSYNEQFF. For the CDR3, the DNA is TGTGCCAGCAGCTTAGGAGCGGGGGGGGGCTCCTACAATGAGCAGTTCTTC.

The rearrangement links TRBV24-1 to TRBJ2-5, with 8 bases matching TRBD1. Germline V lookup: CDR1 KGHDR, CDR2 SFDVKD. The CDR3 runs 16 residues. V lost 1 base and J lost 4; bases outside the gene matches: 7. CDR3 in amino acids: CATSDLTAGGRETQYF. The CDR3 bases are TGTGCCACCAGTGATTTAACGGCAGGGGGCCGAGAGACCCAGTACTTC.

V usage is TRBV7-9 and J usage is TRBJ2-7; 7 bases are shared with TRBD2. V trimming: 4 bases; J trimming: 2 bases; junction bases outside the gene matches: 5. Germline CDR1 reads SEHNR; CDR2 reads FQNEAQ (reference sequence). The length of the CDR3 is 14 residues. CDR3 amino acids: CASSWGGATYEQYF. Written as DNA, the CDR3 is TGTGCCAGCAGCTGGGGAGGGGCTACCTACGAGCAGTACTTC.

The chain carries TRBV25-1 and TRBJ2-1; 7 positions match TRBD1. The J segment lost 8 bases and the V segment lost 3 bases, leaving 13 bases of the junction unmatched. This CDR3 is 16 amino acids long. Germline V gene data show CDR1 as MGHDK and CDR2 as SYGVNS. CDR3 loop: CASSDPTGFLTDEQFF. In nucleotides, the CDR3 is TGTGCCAGCAGTGACCCGACAGGGTTCCTTACCGATGAGCAGTTCTTC. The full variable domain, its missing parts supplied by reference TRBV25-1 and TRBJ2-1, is EADIYQTPRYLVIGTGKKITLECSQTMGHDKMYWYQQDPGMELHLIHYSYGVNSTEKGDLSSESTVSRIRTEHFPLTLESARPSHTSQYLCASSDPTGFLTDEQFFGPGTRLTVL.

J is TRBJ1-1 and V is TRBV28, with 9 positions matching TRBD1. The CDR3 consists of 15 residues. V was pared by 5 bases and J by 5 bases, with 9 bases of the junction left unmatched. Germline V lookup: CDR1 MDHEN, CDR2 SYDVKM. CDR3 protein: CASSTLTGGRTEAFF. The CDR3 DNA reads TGTGCCAGCAGTACGCTGACAGGGGGTCGGACTGAAGCTTTCTTT.

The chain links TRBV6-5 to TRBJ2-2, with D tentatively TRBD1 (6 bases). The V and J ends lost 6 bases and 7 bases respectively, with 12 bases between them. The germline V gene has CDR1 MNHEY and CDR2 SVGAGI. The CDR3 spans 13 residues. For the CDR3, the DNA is TGTGCCAGCAGCCCAGGGGACGGCGGGGAGCTGTTTTTT. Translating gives CASSPGDGGELFF.

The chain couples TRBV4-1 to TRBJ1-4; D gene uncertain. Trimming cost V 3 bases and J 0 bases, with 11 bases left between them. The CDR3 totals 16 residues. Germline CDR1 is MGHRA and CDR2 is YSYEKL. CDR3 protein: CASSQSGSATNEKLFF. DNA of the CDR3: TGCGCCAGCAGCCAGTCCGGGTCTGCAACTAATGAAAAACTGTTTTTT.

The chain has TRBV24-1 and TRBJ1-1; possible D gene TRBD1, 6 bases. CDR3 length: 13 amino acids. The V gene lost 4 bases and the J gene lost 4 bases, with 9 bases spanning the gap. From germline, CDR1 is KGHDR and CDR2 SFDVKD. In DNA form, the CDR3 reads TGTGCCACCAGTGACCCGGACAGCACTGAAGCTTTCTTT. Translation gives CATSDPDSTEAFF.

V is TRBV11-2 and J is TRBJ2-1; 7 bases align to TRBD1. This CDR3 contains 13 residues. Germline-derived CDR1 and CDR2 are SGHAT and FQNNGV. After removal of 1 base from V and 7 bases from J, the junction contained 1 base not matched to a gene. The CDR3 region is CASSLGRGNEQFF. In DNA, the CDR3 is TGTGCCAGCAGCTTAGGCAGGGGGAATGAGCAGTTCTTC.

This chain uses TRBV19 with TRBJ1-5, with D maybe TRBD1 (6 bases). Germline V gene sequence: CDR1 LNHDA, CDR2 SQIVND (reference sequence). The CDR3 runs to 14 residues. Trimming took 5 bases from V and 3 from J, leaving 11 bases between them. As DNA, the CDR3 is TGTGCCAGTAGTCCGGGACACGTCAATCAGCCCCAGCATTTT. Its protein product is CASSPGHVNQPQHF.

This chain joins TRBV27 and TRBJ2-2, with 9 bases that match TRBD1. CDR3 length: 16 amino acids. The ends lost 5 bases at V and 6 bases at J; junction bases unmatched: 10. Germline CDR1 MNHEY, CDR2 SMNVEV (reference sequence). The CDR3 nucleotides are TGTGCCAGCAGTGAAACAGGGGGCGATTTCCCCGGGGAGCTGTTTTTT. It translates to CASSETGGDFPGELFF.